The present T cell receptor beta chain was sequenced within a study of cytomegalovirus exposure and HLA in healthy donors. General study results and limits: Some V segments (TRBV6-2 and TRBV6-3 among them) were excluded as indistinguishable. Cytomegalovirus association was listed for about 160 TCR beta chains. CMV serostatus alone was available as immune exposure information.

V lost 3 bases and J lost 6; bases outside the gene matches: 6. Germline CDR1 SGHRS, CDR2 YFSETQ. The CDR3 sequence is 14 residues long. The PCR contained 60 Vbeta and 13 Jbeta primers. Original methodology: Approximately 12 million of about 80 million unique TCR beta chains were shared, per a later count. TCRdb's table, derived via immunoSEQ multiplex PCR, lists solely in-frame clones and lacks some. From that table come the V and J calls and clone size; the DNA was used to work out D and trimming. Here the sample spans 150,000 to 200,000 clones, over 70% being singletons. On this clone itself: The antigen remains undetermined.

The origin of this receptor is a woman aged 25 to 39 in good health and CMV-seropositive. This chain links TRBV5-1 with TRBJ1-1; 9 bases map to TRBD1. The sample consisted of PBMCs. The CDR3 DNA is TGCGCCAGCAGCTCCCGGACAGGGGTGCCTGAAGCTTTCTTT. Protein: CASSSRTGVPEAFF.